The next 18 T cell receptor beta chains were all read from a single sample in a study of patients and donors after allogeneic stem cell transplantation. One entry per CDR3 protein results from TCRdb running MiXCR on the RT-PCR reads. The table has approximately 60,000 distinct CDR3 sequences, more than 10% seen once; the top ten hold about a third. Sequenced input: blood, either unsorted or a sorted T cell fraction (not recorded which). The receptors shown here come from a human donor who was either an allogeneic HSCT recipient or a stem cell or donor lymphocyte infusion donor (not recorded which). It is not recorded whose cells these are; they may come from a transplant donor.

This clonotype has only a few counts. This chain connects TRBV6-4 to TRBJ2-3; TRBD1 agrees at 11 bases. The germline V gene encodes CDR1 MRHNA and CDR2 SNTAGT. The CDR3 loop spans 14 amino acids. J lost 6 bases, V lost 4 bases, and 3 bases had no gene match. The CDR3 loop is CASSAGTGGDTQYF. CDR3 DNA sequence: TGTGCCAGCAGTGCCGGGACAGGGGGTGATACGCAGTATTTT.

This clonotype appeared many times. The chain links TRBV5-1 to TRBJ1-1; D perhaps matches TRBD1 (5 bases). CDR1 is SGHRS, CDR2 YFSETQ, per germline. This CDR3 comprises 18 residues. Between the trimmed V and J ends, which lost 2 bases and 3 bases, there was a span of 23 bases. The CDR3 DNA sequence: TGCGCCAGCAGCTTTACTCTACGGTTAACAGGTTTCGACACTGAAGCTTTCTTT. Translation gives CASSFTLRLTGFDTEAFF.

This clonotype was seen many times. The CDR3 here is CASSEYGTFEQFF. The CDR3 DNA reads as TGTGCCAGCAGCGAATACGGGACTTTTGAGCAGTTCTTC. The V and J genes are TRBV7-9 and TRBJ2-1, with D possibly TRBD2 on 6 matching bases. CDR1 is SEHNR, CDR2 FQNEAQ, per germline (reference sequence). Trimming removed 5 bases at V and 9 bases at J, with 14 bases between. CDR3 size: 13 residues.

The V gene is TRBV2, the J gene TRBJ1-1; tentatively, D is TRBD1 (6 bases). Trimming removed 6 bases from V and 1 base from J, with 15 bases in between. Looked up from germline, CDR1 is SNHLY and CDR2 is FYNNEI. This CDR3 contains 15 residues. As DNA, the CDR3 is TGTGCCAGCAGCGCCCGGGGGGGCTGGAACACTGAAGCTTTCTTT. It translates to CASSARGGWNTEAFF.

This clonotype came up a few times. CDR3: CASSLTGTASSYEQYF. The CDR3 bases are TGTGCCAGCAGTTTAACCGGGACGGCGAGCTCCTACGAGCAGTACTTC. The rearrangement joins TRBV27 to TRBJ2-7; D possibly uses TRBD1 or TRBD2 (5 bases each). The CDR3 is 16 residues long. The V gene lost 2 bases and the J gene lost 0 bases, with 14 bases spanning the gap. CDR1 and CDR2 from the germline V gene are MNHEY and SMNVEV (reference sequence).

The chain links TRBV7-2 to TRBJ2-5; TRBD2 aligns across 9 bases. Germline V gene sequence: CDR1 SGHTA, CDR2 FQGNSA. V was pared by 3 bases and J by 3 bases, with 5 bases of the junction left unmatched. This CDR3 has 15 residues. The CDR3 region is CASSLGRLAEETQYF. The CDR3 nucleotides are TGTGCCAGCAGCTTGGGGCGACTAGCGGAAGAGACCCAGTACTTC.

This clonotype has just a few counts. The rearrangement links TRBV7-9 to TRBJ2-1; 9 bases agree with TRBD2. V lost 1 base and J lost 4; bases outside the gene matches: 2. Germline V gives CDR1 SEHNR, CDR2 FQNEAQ (reference sequence). The CDR3 is 15 residues long. CDR3 in amino acids: CASSLGSGRYNEQFF. The CDR3 bases are TGTGCCAGCAGCTTAGGTAGCGGGAGATACAATGAGCAGTTCTTC.

This clonotype has more than one count but fewer than ten. The gene calls are TRBV20-1 and TRBJ2-3, with 9 bases that match TRBD2. Germline lookup yields CDR1 DFQATT and CDR2 SNEGSKA (reference sequence). The CDR3 has 13 amino acids. With V trimmed by 4 bases and J by 4 bases, 3 bases remained unmatched. CDR3 region: CSAMREGPDTQYF. The CDR3 DNA is TGCAGTGCTATGCGGGAGGGCCCAGATACGCAGTATTTT.

This clonotype was picked up a small number of times. The germline gene is not matched at one end of the junction; a read error may be the cause. The V gene is TRBV18, the J gene TRBJ2-7; the D call may be TRBD1 or TRBD2 (6 bases each). The germline V gene encodes CDR1 KGHSH and CDR2 LQKENI. The CDR3 is 17 residues long. The CDR3 nucleotides read TGTGCCAGCTCGCCACGGCAGGGGACTGTGAGCTCCTACGAGCAGTACTTC. Residues: CASSPRQGTVSSYEQYF.

In this sample, this clonotype turned up a few times. V and J are TRBV9 and TRBJ2-1; either TRBD1 or TRBD2 may supply D (6 bases each). The CDR3 totals 14 residues. The V gene lost 0 bases and the J gene lost 10 bases, with 14 bases spanning the gap. Germline CDR1 and CDR2: SGDLS and YYNGEE. In DNA form, the CDR3 reads TGTGCCAGCAGCGTAGTAGGGGGGAGGTTGGAGCAGTTCTTC. Protein sequence: CASSVVGGRLEQFF. The full variable domain, rest sourced from reference TRBV9 and TRBJ2-1, is DSGVTQTPKHLITATGQRVTLRCSPRSGDLSVYWYQQSLDQGLQFLIQYYNGEERAKGNILERFSAQQFPDLHSELNLSSLELGDSALYFCASSVVGGRLEQFFGPGTRLTVL.

This clonotype was observed a few times. This chain uses TRBV29-1 with TRBJ2-5, with 8 positions matching TRBD1. CDR1 is SQVTM, CDR2 ANQGSEA, per germline. CDR3 length: 13 amino acids. V trimming: 5 bases; J trimming: 1 base; junction bases outside the gene matches: 3. CDR3 in amino acids: CSVLTGGQETQYF. The CDR3, as DNA: TGCAGCGTTTTAACAGGGGGCCAAGAGACCCAGTACTTC.

In this sample, this clonotype turned up many times. The chain uses TRBV12-3 or TRBV12-4 and TRBJ2-7; D tentatively fits TRBD1 or TRBD2 (5 bases each). Trimming removed 6 bases at V and 2 bases at J, with 8 bases between. The CDR3 sequence is 12 residues long. CDR3 residues: CASRGDPYEQYF. The CDR3 nucleotides read TGTGCCAGCAGGGGGGATCCCTACGAGCAGTACTTC.

V gene TRBV6-6 combines with J gene TRBJ2-1; 8 positions agree with TRBD2. The CDR3 sequence is 18 residues long. The V gene's germline CDR1 is MNHNY and CDR2 SVGAGI (reference sequence). Trimming took 4 bases from V and 6 from J; bases not matched to a gene: 17. The CDR3 sequence is CASSSADPGTSGGNEQFF. In DNA, the CDR3 is TGTGCCAGCAGTTCCGCGGATCCCGGGACTAGTGGGGGCAATGAGCAGTTCTTC.

This clonotype turned up a few times. The chain carries TRBV4-1 and TRBJ1-6; 7 nucleotides align to TRBD1. CDR1 MGHRA and CDR2 YSYEKL come from the germline V gene. With 6 bases clipped from V and 7 bases from J, the junction kept 9 bases outside the gene matches. The CDR3 is 15 residues long. The CDR3 spells CASSNPGQLNSPLHF. The CDR3 nucleotides read TGCGCCAGCAGTAATCCGGGACAGCTCAATTCACCCCTCCACTTT.

CDR3: CASSQDELAGGGYNEQFF. The CDR3 nucleotides are TGCGCCAGCAGCCAAGATGAACTAGCGGGAGGTGGGTACAATGAGCAGTTCTTC. The genes are TRBV4-1 and TRBJ2-1, with 12 positions matching TRBD2. CDR1 MGHRA and CDR2 YSYEKL come from the germline V gene. The CDR3 loop spans 18 amino acids. J was trimmed by 4 bases and V by 0 bases; bases with no gene match: 7.

The rearrangement uses TRBV20-1 and TRBJ2-7, with 8 bases identical to TRBD2. The CDR3 consists of 15 residues. V gave up 0 bases and J gave up 3 bases; unmatched junction bases: 7. In germline, CDR1 is DFQATT, CDR2 SNEGSKA (reference sequence). The chain's CDR3 is CSARDLVAGIYEQYF. The DNA of the CDR3 is TGCAGTGCTAGAGATCTTGTAGCGGGAATCTACGAGCAGTACTTC.

The CDR3 loop reads CASRAAETQYF. The CDR3 nucleotides are TGTGCCAGCAGGGCAGCAGAGACCCAGTACTTC. The chain carries TRBV6-2 or TRBV6-3 and TRBJ2-5; D gene uncertain. The CDR3 covers 11 residues. V lost 6 bases to trimming and J lost 4 bases, with 6 bases between them. Germline values: CDR1 MNHEY, CDR2 SVGEGT.

This chain joins TRBV7-2 and TRBJ2-1; D is ambiguous. This CDR3 contains 13 residues. Trimming took off 0 bases at V and 2 bases at J, with 2 bases between the two ends. Germline CDR1 SGHTA, CDR2 FQGNSA. This CDR3 reads CASSLATYNEQFF. CDR3 bases: TGTGCCAGCAGCTTAGCCACCTACAATGAGCAGTTCTTC.